This entry is about one T cell receptor beta chain. It was during active infection that Seattle patients were enrolled and then longitudinally followed. This entry comes from a study of blood T cell repertoires in COVID-19. CDR3 length: 15 residues. From germline, CDR1 is MNHEY and CDR2 SVGAGI. V lost 5 bases to trimming and J lost 7 bases, with 17 bases between them. This table comes from immunoSEQ multiplex PCR, and its TCRdb copy is limited to in-frame clones, with some not included. The repertoire includes fewer than 350,000 clones, 88% of them detected once, and approximately 1.8% sits in the top ten.

The receptor was derived from a woman under 40 with COVID-19, enrolled during active disease. This chain links TRBV6-5 with TRBJ1-4; possible D gene TRBD1, 6 bases. The specimen sequenced was peripheral blood. The CDR3 protein is CASSLQTGGSEKLFF. Here the CDR3 DNA reads TGTGCCAGCAGTCTCCAGACAGGCGGGAGTGAAAAACTGTTTTTT.